One sample yielded the 24 T cell receptor beta chains listed below, sequenced in a study of blood T cell repertoires in COVID-19. The table came from immunoSEQ multiplex PCR; TCRdb's copy has only in-frame clones and leaves some out. The data contain about 440,000 clones, about nine tenths of them singletons. Sequencing was performed on PBMCs or T cells enriched from blood (not recorded which). The receptors come from a young man who had recovered from COVID-19.

This sequence joins TRBV7-3 and TRBJ1-1; D gene ambiguous. CDR1 is SGHTA and CDR2 is FQGTGA in the germline V gene. Trimming left V 1 base short and J 1 base short, with 7 bases between. The CDR3 totals 14 residues. The CDR3, as DNA: TGTGCCAGCAGCTTAAACGGGGAGAACACTGAAGCTTTCTTT. It specifies CASSLNGENTEAFF.

The V call is TRBV7-6, the J call TRBJ1-2; 9 bases agree with TRBD1. The J segment lost 7 bases and the V segment lost 7 bases, leaving 10 bases of the junction unmatched. The CDR3 spans 14 residues. The germline gives CDR1 SGHVS, CDR2 FNYEAQ. CDR3 nucleotide sequence: TGTGCCAGCACCATCCTCACAGGGGGCACTGGCTACACCTTC. Its protein is CASTILTGGTGYTF.

J is TRBJ1-2 and V is TRBV7-3, with D possibly being TRBD1 (6 bases). The CDR3 consists of 13 residues. V lost 5 bases to trimming and J lost 7 bases, with 14 bases between them. The germline gives CDR1 SGHTA, CDR2 FQGTGA. The CDR3 DNA reads as TGTGCCAGCAGCCCACAACAGGGTAGTGGCTACACCTTC. Translated, it gives CASSPQQGSGYTF.

The chain couples TRBV28 to TRBJ1-4; 7 bases align to TRBD1. CDR1 is MDHEN and CDR2 is SYDVKM in the germline V gene. V shed 5 bases and J 4 bases; nucleotides not matched to a gene: 10. This CDR3 has 16 residues. CDR3 amino acids: CASSKRTGVGNEKLFF. CDR3 DNA sequence: TGTGCCAGCAGTAAAAGGACAGGCGTGGGTAATGAAAAACTGTTTTTT.

The chain has TRBV30 and TRBJ2-5; D not certain. CDR3 size: 13 residues. V was clipped by 0 bases and J by 0 bases, with 5 bases between them. Germline V gene sequence: CDR1 GTSNPN, CDR2 SVGIG (reference sequence). The CDR3 DNA sequence: TGTGCCTGGAGTGTAATAAACCAAGAGACCCAGTACTTC. Residues: CAWSVINQETQYF. Based on the CDR3 plus reference TRBV30 and TRBJ2-5, the full variable domain is SQTIHQWPATLVQPVGSPLSLECTVEGTSNPNLYWYRQAAGRGLQLLFYSVGIGQISSEVPQNLSASRPQDRQFILSSKKLLLSDSGFYLCAWSVINQETQYFGPGTRLLVL.

The rearrangement joins TRBV4-1 to TRBJ2-5; D perhaps matches TRBD1 (6 bases). V lost 5 bases and J lost 1, with 11 bases in between. The CDR3 extends over 14 amino acids. The germline gives CDR1 MGHRA, CDR2 YSYEKL. The CDR3 here is CASSGLQGQETQYF. CDR3 coding DNA: TGCGCCAGCAGCGGGTTACAGGGCCAAGAGACCCAGTACTTC.

The table lists this clone with a count of one. The V gene is TRBV9, the J gene TRBJ2-3; TRBD1 matches 9 bases. Germline CDR1 and CDR2: SGDLS and YYNGEE. V lost 3 bases to trimming and J lost 3 bases; unmatched junction nucleotides: 8. The CDR3 sequence is 16 residues long. The CDR3 spells CASSARTGDVTDTQYF. In nucleotides, the CDR3 is TGTGCCAGCAGCGCTCGGACAGGGGACGTTACAGATACGCAGTATTTT.

J is TRBJ2-3 and V is TRBV28; D gene uncertain. V lost 4 bases and J lost 4, with 9 bases in between. CDR1 and CDR2 from the germline V gene are MDHEN and SYDVKM. This CDR3 has 13 residues. CDR3 in DNA: TGTGCCAGCAGTTCCCCGCCGGCAGATACGCAGTATTTT. Translated, it gives CASSSPPADTQYF.

The rearrangement joins TRBV29-1 to TRBJ1-2; D remains ambiguous. The CDR3 is made up of 12 amino acids. The germline V gene encodes CDR1 SQVTM and CDR2 ANQGSEA. V was cut by 4 bases and J by 2 bases, with 8 bases left in between. CDR3 sequence reads: CSVVNRNYGYTF. The CDR3 DNA sequence: TGCAGCGTTGTGAACAGAAACTATGGCTACACCTTC.

V gene TRBV19 combines with J gene TRBJ2-2; D is unclear. Germline V gives CDR1 LNHDA, CDR2 SQIVND (reference sequence). CDR3 length: 13 amino acids. Trimming removed 2 bases at V and 2 bases at J, with 3 bases between. In DNA, the CDR3 is TGTGCCAGTAGTATATATAACACCGGGGAGCTGTTTTTT. Its translation is CASSIYNTGELFF.

The V and J genes are TRBV3-1 (or the pseudogene TRBV3-2) and TRBJ1-1; no firm D call. V was pared by 3 bases and J by 0 bases, with 8 bases between. The V gene's germline CDR1 is LGHDT and CDR2 YNNKEL (reference sequence). This CDR3 region has 14 residues. For the CDR3, the DNA is TGTGCCAGCAGCCACGGCGGAATGAACACTGAAGCTTTCTTT. It specifies CASSHGGMNTEAFF.

The count of this clone is one. J is TRBJ2-1 and V is TRBV19, with TRBD2 matching 8 bases. V lost 7 bases to trimming and J lost 7 bases; unmatched junction nucleotides: 12. The CDR3 has 15 amino acids. Germline lookup yields CDR1 LNHDA and CDR2 SQIVND (reference sequence). CDR3 residues: CASTPIAGFMNEQFF. The CDR3 DNA sequence: TGTGCCAGTACCCCCATAGCGGGATTTATGAATGAGCAGTTCTTC.

This rearrangement joins TRBV7-3 to TRBJ2-1; TRBD1 matches at 7 bases. The V gene end was trimmed by 2 bases and the J gene end by 4 bases; junction bases not matched to a gene: 2. The CDR3 covers 14 residues. Germline values: CDR1 SGHTA, CDR2 FQGTGA. In DNA, the CDR3 is TGTGCCAGCAGCTTAGCGGACAGGTACAATGAGCAGTTCTTC. It encodes CASSLADRYNEQFF.

Written as DNA, the CDR3 is TGTGCCAGCAGCACTAGCACCGGGGAGCTGTTTTTT. Its translation: CASSTSTGELFF. The V and J genes are TRBV28 and TRBJ2-2, with a possible D match to TRBD2 (5 bases). The CDR3 is 12 residues long. Germline lookup yields CDR1 MDHEN and CDR2 SYDVKM. The V end lost 6 bases, the J end lost 4 bases, and 6 bases lay between the germline ends. Using reference TRBV28 and TRBJ2-2 for the parts outside the CDR3, the full variable domain is DVKVTQSSRYLVKRTGEKVFLECVQDMDHENMFWYRQDPGLGLRLIYFSYDVKMKEKGDIPEGYSVSREKKERFSLILESASTNQTSMYLCASSTSTGELFFGEGSRLTVL.

This chain uses TRBV9 with TRBJ2-1; maybe TRBD2 (6 bases). V was trimmed by 4 bases and J by 1 base, leaving 15 bases between them. The germline CDR1 and CDR2 sequences are SGDLS and YYNGEE. The CDR3 runs 16 residues. The CDR3: CASSPLGRGSYNEQFF. The DNA for the CDR3 is TGTGCCAGCAGCCCTCTCGGACGGGGGTCCTACAATGAGCAGTTCTTC.

J is TRBJ2-7 and V is TRBV9; 7 bases map to TRBD1. With 4 bases clipped from V and 1 base from J, the junction kept 8 bases outside the gene matches. The CDR3 is made up of 15 amino acids. Germline V gene sequence: CDR1 SGDLS, CDR2 YYNGEE. DNA for the CDR3: TGTGCCAGCAGCCCTCGAGGGGACAGTTCCTACGAGCAGTACTTC. Protein product: CASSPRGDSSYEQYF.

The gene calls are TRBV2 and TRBJ2-6; a possible D gene is TRBD1 (6 bases). Germline CDR1 reads SNHLY; CDR2 reads FYNNEI. The CDR3 runs to 16 residues. Trimming took off 6 bases at V and 0 bases at J, with 12 bases between the two ends. The CDR3 nucleotides read TGTGCCAGCAGCGGTACAGGGTTCTCTGGGGCCAACGTCCTGACTTTC. Protein product: CASSGTGFSGANVLTF.

V gene TRBV4-1 combines with J gene TRBJ2-1; D gene unclear. The V end lost 0 bases, the J end lost 9 bases, and 9 bases lay between the germline ends. Looked up from germline, CDR1 is MGHRA and CDR2 is YSYEKL. The CDR3 consists of 13 residues. CDR3 residues: CASSQEWWSEQFF. The CDR3 DNA sequence: TGCGCCAGCAGCCAAGAATGGTGGAGTGAGCAGTTCTTC.

This rearrangement joins TRBV7-2 to TRBJ1-2; weak D call: TRBD1 (5 bases). The CDR3 is made up of 17 amino acids. Germline CDR1 SGHTA, CDR2 FQGNSA. The V gene lost 2 bases and the J gene lost 1 base, with 17 bases spanning the gap. CDR3 residues: CASSLIFVKQGNYGYTF. CDR3 nucleotides: TGTGCCAGCAGCTTAATATTTGTCAAGCAGGGTAACTATGGCTACACCTTC.

This chain links TRBV25-1 with TRBJ2-3, with D maybe TRBD2 (6 bases). Germline assignment: CDR1 MGHDK and CDR2 SYGVNS. The V gene lost 3 bases and the J gene lost 2 bases, with 12 bases spanning the gap. The CDR3 is 15 residues long. The CDR3 nucleotides are TGTGCCAGCAGTGAGTGGGGGGTGATCACAGATACGCAGTATTTT. Its protein is CASSEWGVITDTQYF.

The V and J genes are TRBV9 and TRBJ2-7, with D hard to call. CDR3 length equals 15 residues. CDR1 and CDR2 (germline): SGDLS, YYNGEE. The V end lost 1 base, the J end lost 5 bases, and 16 bases lay between the germline ends. CDR3 sequence: CASSVSSFALNEQYF. CDR3 sequence (DNA): TGTGCCAGCAGCGTATCGTCTTTTGCGCTCAACGAGCAGTACTTC.

On this clone itself: This sample also contains other DNA sequences that code for the same CDR3. CDR3 amino acids: CASSPAGGPGNTIYF. The DNA of the CDR3 is TGTGCCAGCTCACCAGCGGGAGGGCCGGGAAACACCATATATTTT. V usage is TRBV18 and J usage is TRBJ1-3, with D hard to call. The CDR3 runs 15 residues. Germline lookup yields CDR1 KGHSH and CDR2 LQKENI. V lost 2 bases and J lost 4, with 12 bases in between.

The CDR3 region is CASTRWGRVGETQYF. CDR3 nucleotide sequence: TGTGCCAGCACCAGGTGGGGCAGGGTGGGGGAGACCCAGTACTTC. J is TRBJ2-5 and V is TRBV5-4; tentatively, D is TRBD1 (5 bases). V lost 6 bases and J 5 bases, leaving 20 bases between the germline ends. The CDR3 runs 15 residues. Germline loops: CDR1 SGHNT, CDR2 YYREEE (reference sequence).

The chain carries TRBV15 and TRBJ1-1; TRBD1 agrees at 7 bases. This CDR3 has 15 amino acids. V was clipped by 5 bases and J by 0 bases; unmatched bases: 6. Germline CDR1 reads LNHNV; CDR2 reads YYDKDF (reference sequence). CDR3 sequence (DNA): TGTGCCACCAGCCCAGGGACAGCGATGAACACTGAAGCTTTCTTT. Translating it yields CATSPGTAMNTEAFF.